This TCR beta chain was sequenced in a study of T cell changes during pregnancy in multiple sclerosis. The CDR3 runs to 15 residues. Germline CDR1 SGHRS, CDR2 YFSETQ. J lost 3 bases, V lost 4 bases, and 2 bases had no gene match. Produced via immunoSEQ multiplex PCR; TCRdb's table is partial and in-frame only. In the table there are roughly 40,000 clones, about 90% of which are singletons. This sequence was found in a female donor in good health, enrolled as a control in a pregnancy study. This chain uses TRBV5-1 with TRBJ2-5, with TRBD2 matching 14 bases. This sample comprised CD4+ T cells from peripheral blood mononuclear cells, obtained after pregnancy. The CDR3 nucleotides read TGCGCCAGCAGCCCGGGACTAGCGGGGGAAGAGACCCAGTACTTC. Its protein is CASSPGLAGEETQYF.